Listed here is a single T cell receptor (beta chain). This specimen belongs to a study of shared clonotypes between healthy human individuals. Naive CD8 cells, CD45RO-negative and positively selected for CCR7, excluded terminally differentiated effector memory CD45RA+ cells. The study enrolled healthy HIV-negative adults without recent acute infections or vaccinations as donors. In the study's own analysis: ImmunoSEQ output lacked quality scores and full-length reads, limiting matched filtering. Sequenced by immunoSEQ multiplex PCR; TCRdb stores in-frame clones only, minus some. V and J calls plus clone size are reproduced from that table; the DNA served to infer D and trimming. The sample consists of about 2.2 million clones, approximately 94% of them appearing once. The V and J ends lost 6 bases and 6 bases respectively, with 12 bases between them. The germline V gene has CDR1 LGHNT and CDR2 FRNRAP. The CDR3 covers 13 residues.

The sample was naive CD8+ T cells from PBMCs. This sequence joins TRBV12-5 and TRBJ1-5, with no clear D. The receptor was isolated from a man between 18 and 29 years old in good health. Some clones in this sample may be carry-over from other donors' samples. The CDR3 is CASGHDLGQPQHF. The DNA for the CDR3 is TGTGCTAGTGGACACGACCTGGGTCAGCCCCAGCATTTT.